The 3 T cell receptor beta chains below all came from one sample that was sequenced in a study of CD8+CD57+ T cells in acquired aplastic anemia (dated by TCRdb to between 2017 and 2018). The patients picked for sequencing were ones in whom flow cytometry had shown an expansion of CD8+CD57+ cells. The listed sequencing device is Illumina HiSeq 2000. Profiling of TCR beta VDJ combinations and CDR3 sequences used genomic DNA as the template. The public reads were reanalyzed by TCRdb: fastp trimming at Q25, MiXCR alignment, in-frame beta chains only. Rows with one shared CDR3 protein collapse into an entry with the most common genes and DNA. The table for this sample lists about 290,000 distinct CDR3 sequences; 56% of them were counted only once. The leading ten clones occupy 1.3% of the sample. Sample: sorted CD4+, CD8+, or CD8+CD57+ T cells (not recorded which) from PBMCs. All receptors come from a human donor with aplastic anemia.

This rearrangement joins TRBV7-9 to TRBJ1-2; D might be TRBD1 (5 bases). V shed 3 bases and J shed 8 bases, with 19 bases lying between them. This CDR3 has 15 amino acids. CDR1 and CDR2 from the germline V gene are SEHNR and FQNEAQ (reference sequence). The CDR3 DNA is TGTGCCAGCAGCTTCGCTAGCGGGGCCGCGGAGGGCTACACCTTC. It translates to CASSFASGAAEGYTF.

The chain employs TRBV20-1 and TRBJ2-3; 12 bases map to TRBD2. With 8 bases clipped from V and 4 bases from J, the junction kept 10 bases outside the gene matches. Germline assignment: CDR1 DFQATT and CDR2 SNEGSKA (reference sequence). This CDR3 spans 15 amino acids. This CDR3 reads CSCPKTSGGPDTQYF. CDR3 nucleotides: TGCAGTTGTCCGAAGACTAGCGGGGGTCCAGATACGCAGTATTTT.

The chain has TRBV4-3 and TRBJ2-3; 7 bases line up with TRBD1. Trimming at V came to 3 bases and at J to 4 bases, leaving 10 bases not matched to a gene. Per the germline V gene, CDR1 is LGHNA and CDR2 is YSLEER. The CDR3 contains 16 residues. The chain's CDR3 is CASSQDQGEGPDTQYF. CDR3 DNA: TGCGCCAGCAGCCAGGATCAGGGGGAAGGCCCAGATACGCAGTATTTT.